This T cell receptor (beta chain) was captured in a study of T cell repertoires in cytomegalovirus infection. Broader study findings: Clonotype analysis showed dominance of the ex vivo response by HLA-C-restricted CMV-specific TCR beta clonotypes.

TCRdb analysed the reads with MiXCR anew, one entry per CDR3 protein. The sample consists of approximately 240,000 distinct CDR3 sequences, around 12% of them appearing once. Many counts were recorded for this clonotype. Its specificity is not known. The sample was PBMCs. The clonotype was recovered from a human donor in good health (CMV status not recorded). Some clones in this sample may be carry-over from other donors' samples.

CDR3 loop: CASSQGTGRSYEQYF. CDR3 sequence (DNA): TGCGCCAGCAGCCAAGGGACAGGGAGATCCTACGAGCAGTACTTC. The V gene is TRBV4-3, the J gene TRBJ2-7; 8 bases align to TRBD1. The CDR3 sequence is 15 residues long. Per the germline V gene, CDR1 is LGHNA and CDR2 is YSLEER. Trimming cost V 1 base and J 1 base; bases outside gene matches: 3.